The following is a T cell receptor (beta chain) sequence with its context. Its antigen is not yet known. It has no much larger one-base neighbor in the sample; base qualities were not kept. Ends trimmed: V by 4 bases, J by 1 base; bases unmatched to a gene: 6. CDR1 SGHAT and CDR2 FQNNGV are derived from the germline V gene. From cysteine to phenylalanine, the CDR3 is 15 amino acids long. Here the CDR3 DNA is all that survives: 45 bases in frame from base 1. In total, 666 healthy bone marrow donors made up the cohort. All cohort members were sampled while nominally healthy, although unrecorded immune exposures were likely present. The donor tested CMV seronegative and was one of the 352 seronegative cohort members. Every donor gave a peripheral blood sample, and the peripheral blood mononuclear cells from that sample were used for TCR beta sequencing. Genomic DNA extraction from the blood cell samples was performed with the Qiagen DNeasy Blood Extraction Kit.

These data originate in a study of cytomegalovirus exposure and HLA in healthy donors (dated by TCRdb to 2016 to 2017). About the study as a whole: According to an earlier analysis of a few hundred of the donors, about 179 million T cells yielded some 120 million unique TCR beta sequences and 276 Gb of sequence data. An early release covering roughly 640 HLA-typed donors comprised 300 to 350 gigabases of sequencing data and roughly 86 million unique TCR sequences. Of the roughly 400 genotyped donors, around 81% fell in the genetic ancestry cluster associated with self-reported Caucasian donors. The aim of the study was to test whether cataloging public T cell receptors could identify signatures of past pathogen exposure. Using immunosequencing, the study profiled T cell repertoires from about 610 subjects and related those repertoires to cytomegalovirus serostatus. In addition to the first cohort of approximately 670 subjects, a separate validation cohort of approximately 130 different subjects was used. To predict cytomegalovirus infection status, the study brought together high-throughput TCR immunosequencing, statistical association of individual TCRs with disease status, and machine learning. To study patterns of TCR occurrence, a later analysis re-analyzed previously published TCR beta repertoires from 666 donors and added high-resolution HLA genotyping. The later analysis used no new phenotypic data to find candidate immune exposures, relying instead on TCR beta sequences and their occurrence across donors. To decide whether each TCR beta V gene segment behaved as functional or pseudogenic, an earlier analysis of approximately 590 of the donors relied on high-throughput TCR beta sequencing. Donor age, sex, ethnicity and CMV serostatus were compiled alongside the repertoire data. A later genetic analysis took genome-wide SNP genotypes for about 65% of the roughly 670 donors and used that subset as a discovery cohort. Every discovery cohort repertoire had been produced on one sequencing platform. Both class I and class II loci were covered by HLA typing, at four-digit resolution. The number of donors typed differed by locus, with 629-630 for A, B, C, DRB1 and DQB1, roughly 520 for DQA1, 600 to 610 for DPA1, and 400 to 490 for DPB1. Because of strong linkage in the cohort, four or five DR-DQ haplotypes were treated as single units for association and clustering. On average, roughly 240,000 unique TCR beta nucleotide sequences were sequenced per donor among a few hundred genotyped donors of the cohort, with roughly 19% of those sequences being non-productive. What the authors observed across the whole study: The authors suggested that the approach could potentially be extended to other disease states and immunological phenotypes. Because counts were too low, 15 or so rarely observed V segments, including chromosome 9 orphons, were excluded from the earlier analysis of 587 of the donors. In a later analysis, HLA-associated TCR beta chains were found to be more clonally expanded and to have lower generation probabilities than equally common non-associated chains. Most TCR sequences were seen in very few donors, while some public TCRs were found in many individuals. According to a later analysis, TCR association rates differed among HLA loci, with DRB1 alleles showing the most associated TCRs and HLA-C alleles showing the fewest. Three of the identified cytomegalovirus-associated TCR beta chains were confirmed in vitro to be specific for cytomegalovirus antigens. Sequencing depth was assumed to be roughly uniform across donors in the presence/absence analyses, though that assumption may not hold. According to a later analysis, most CMV-associated TCR beta chains appeared to be HLA-restricted, and the HLA associations seemed to be driven largely by CMV exposure. A later genetic analysis reported fewer N-insertions in productive TCRs among donors in an Asian-associated ancestry cluster than the roughly 700-donor mean. For the cohort, immune exposure information was limited to CMV serostatus. In a later analysis, several top co-occurrence clusters were reported to appear linked to parvovirus B19, influenza, CMV and Epstein-Barr virus. Specific HLA alleles were associated with 15,000 to 20,000 TCR beta sequences at a false discovery rate of 0.05 in a later analysis. The cohort was sequenced for TCR beta chains only, and without alpha or paired-chain data the features that could be detected were limited. Assigning TCR associations to individual alleles was difficult when HLA alleles, especially DR and DQ, strongly co-occurred. HLA typing was unavailable for some donors at each locus, so association tests used only the typed subset. In an earlier analysis of fewer than 700 of the donors, most TCR beta V segments appeared in productive rearrangements about 90% or about 30% of the time, broadly matching IMGT annotations. In the study, roughly 160 TCR beta chains were listed as associated with cytomegalovirus. Linkage disequilibrium might explain the correlated functional status among segregating V segments, but an unknown experimental factor could not be ruled out. The sequencing pipeline was judged likely to have produced a cluster of highly shared sequence variants as a technical artifact. A later genetic analysis associated a missense DCLRE1C variant with V-gene and J-gene trimming of TCR beta chains, and an independent cohort replicated the association. A further reported finding was that TCR beta sequences accurately predicted the HLA-A and HLA-B alleles for most subjects in the first cohort. In both the original and validation cohorts, the classifier was reported to diagnose cytomegalovirus status with high specificity and sensitivity. Some IMGT-functional V segments, including TRBV6-2 and TRBV6-3, could not be told apart with the 87-base-pair reads, so those segments were excluded.

The library was built by means of the immunoSEQ multiplex PCR assay. A mixture of 60 forward primers for TCR Vbeta segments and 13 reverse primers for TCR Jbeta segments was used in the multiplex PCR. A multiplex PCR assay on genomic DNA amplified the CDR3 region of rearranged TCR beta genes. On the Illumina HiSeq System, the amplified TCR beta libraries were sequenced as 87-base-pair reads. The study's processing was this. A later analysis tallied approximately 87 million unique TCR beta chains across the 650 to 750 repertoires, and around 9.9 million of those chains were shared by two or more donors. Raw reads were error-corrected and collapsed into unique sequences by a nearest-neighbor algorithm in which closely related sequences were merged to remove PCR and sequencing errors. CDR3 sequences were aligned to IMGT reference sequences to assign V, D and J gene segments. For a sequence to be retained, a match of at least six nucleotides to both a V gene segment and a J gene segment was required. A rearrangement was called productive if the CDR3 had no stop codons and remained in frame with V and J, and every other rearrangement was called non-productive. Following IMGT convention, CDR3 was defined as the stretch from the second conserved V-encoded cysteine up to the conserved J-encoded phenylalanine. In an earlier analysis of more than 550 of the donors, sequences lacking an unambiguous match to a single V gene segment were excluded. An earlier analysis of several hundred of the donors called V segments functional above 56.7% productive rearrangements and segregating when the between-donor standard deviation exceeded 5%. A statistical classification framework was built for diagnosing cytomegalovirus status from the catalog of TCR beta chain sequences. In a later analysis, TCR nucleotide sequences were compared against IMGT/GENE-DB human TR gene sequences so that V and J genes could be assigned. In a later analysis, CDR3 sequences and most-parsimonious VDJ recombination scenarios were assigned using the TCRdist pipeline. In a later analysis, every TCR beta chain was defined by the combination of its CDR3 amino acid sequence and its V-gene family, and reads without a unique V-gene family were dropped. A later analysis removed several hundred highly shared, low-generation-probability nucleotide sequences to deal with suspected cross-contamination and a sequencing artifact. A later analysis calculated a clonal expansion index for each public chain from normalized within-repertoire ranks of inferred template counts. Generation probabilities in a later analysis came from a VDJ recombination model fitted to out-of-frame rearrangements, and those results were checked against IGoR. A later analysis scored TCR-TCR, TCR-HLA and TCR-CMV co-occurrence with hypergeometric tests, applying a repertoire-size bias correction to TCR pairs. In a later analysis, false discovery rates were estimated by permuting HLA or CMV assignments 20 times. A later analysis grouped co-occurring TCRs with DBSCAN, adding TCRdist sequence similarity when clustering within HLA-allele-positive subsets. Co-occurrence clustering excluded repertoires with fewer than 30,000 or more than 120,000 public chains, plus five with anomalous nucleotide sharing. Here the immuneACCESS table is served through TCRdb, limited to in-frame sequences with V and J called. Missing clones are a known gap in these copies; in checked studies unresolved V genes cover under half, and the rest lacks a known reason. V and J calls and clone size are copied from that table; D and trimming were computed from the DNA. Across this sample there are roughly 200,000 clones, with less than 85% seen only once. About 0.7% of the sample belongs to the ten largest clones.

The V and J segments used are TRBV11-2 and TRBJ1-1, and TRBD1 matches 7 of the central bases. Sequenced input: PBMCs. The source is a boy younger than 18 in good health and CMV-seronegative. The nucleotide sequence is given as TGTGCCAGCAGCTCGTACAGGGGTAGGAACACTGAAGCTTTCTTT. Its product reads: CASSSYRGRNTEAFF.